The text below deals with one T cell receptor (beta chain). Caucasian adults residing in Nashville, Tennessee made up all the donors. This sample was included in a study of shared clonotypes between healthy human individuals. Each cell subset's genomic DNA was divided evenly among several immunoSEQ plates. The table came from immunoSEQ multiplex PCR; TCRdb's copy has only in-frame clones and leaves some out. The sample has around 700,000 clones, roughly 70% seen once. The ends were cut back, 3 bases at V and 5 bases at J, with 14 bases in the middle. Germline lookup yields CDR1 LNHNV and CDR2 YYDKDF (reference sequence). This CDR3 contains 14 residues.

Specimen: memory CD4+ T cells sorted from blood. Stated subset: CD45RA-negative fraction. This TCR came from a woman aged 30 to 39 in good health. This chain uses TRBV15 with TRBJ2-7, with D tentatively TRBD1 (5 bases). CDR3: CATSRMTVSNEQYF. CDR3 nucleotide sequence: TGTGCCACCAGCAGGATGACAGTGAGTAACGAGCAGTACTTC.